This T cell receptor (beta chain) was found in a study of shared clonotypes between healthy human individuals. Study-wide points: In general, naive subsets displayed greater estimated richness than memory subsets did. What limited the represented genetic and exposure-history diversity was the small number of donors. It was observed that 5% to 6% of naive CD4 clonotypes were shared across a handful of donors.

CDR1 SQVTM and CDR2 ANQGSEA come from the germline V gene. CDR3 length: 12 amino acids. V lost 3 bases, J lost 1 base, and 4 bases lay in between. Turning to this clone: Its cognate antigen is unknown.

Assay: immunoSEQ multiplex PCR; the TCRdb copy retains only in-frame clones and omits some. This table holds millions of clones, roughly 96% found once. The rearrangement uses TRBV29-1 and TRBJ2-1; D gene uncertain. The sample taken for sequencing was naive CD4+ T cells sorted from blood. The subset here: CD45RA+ positively selected. The TCR sequence derives from a man aged 18 to 29 in good health. The CDR3 nucleotides are TGCAGCGTTGACGGTTCCTACAATGAGCAGTTCTTC. It codes for CSVDGSYNEQFF.